Listed below are T cell receptor beta chains from one sample, sequenced in a study of patients and donors after allogeneic stem cell transplantation. TCRdb processed the RT-PCR reads anew with MiXCR; each CDR3 protein has one entry. Found here are about 410,000 distinct CDR3 sequences, approximately 16% of them singletons; the top ten hold over 6%. Sample: blood, either unsorted or a sorted T cell fraction (not recorded which). Every receptor here comes from a human donor who was either an allogeneic HSCT recipient or a stem cell or donor lymphocyte infusion donor (not recorded which). It is not recorded whose cells these are; they may come from a transplant donor. Each CDR3 is given with its conserved first and last residue. The D gene is left open where the match is weak. Clone size is not always given. Where it is, it says once, few, many or a class for expanded clones.

v_gene	j_gene	abundance	d_gene	CDR3nt	CDR3aa
TRBV4-1	TRBJ2-5	once	-	TGCGCCAGCAGCTTTAGAGTCAAGGACCACCTGGAACAGACCCAGTACTTC	CASSFRVKDHLEQTQYF
TRBV12-3/TRBV12-4	TRBJ1-1	many	-	TGTGCCAGCAGTTTCCAGGGTAAAGCTTTCTTT	CASSFQGKAFF
TRBV19	TRBJ2-1	few	-	TGTGCCAGTACCCGCGGTTCGGGCAATGAGCAGTTCTTC	CASTRGSGNEQFF
TRBV4-2	TRBJ2-1	-	-	TGTGCCAGCAGCCAGTACTCGTCTAGCTCCTACAATGAGCGGTTCTTC	CASSQYSSSSYNERFF
TRBV4-1	TRBJ2-7	-	-	TGCGCCAGCAGCGAGGAGGTTGAGCAGTACTTC	CASSEEVEQYF
TRBV2	TRBJ1-5	many	-	TGTGCCAGCAGTGCCGGTTCCAATCAGCCCCAGCATTTT	CASSAGSNQPQHF
TRBV30	TRBJ1-3	few	-	TGTGCCGGACGGGGCCGCTCTGGAAACACCATATATTTT	CAGRGRSGNTIYF
TRBV7-3	TRBJ2-1	few	-	TGTGCCAGCAGCCCCGGGGGCGGGATATTCAATGAGCAGTTCTTC	CASSPGGGIFNEQFF
TRBV5-1	TRBJ2-1	few	TRBD2	TGCGCCAGCAGCTCCACAACTAGCGGGGGGGCCGGTGAGCAGTTCTTC	CASSSTTSGGAGEQFF
TRBV27	TRBJ2-2	-	-	TGTGCCAGCAGTTTAATTAGGGGGGAGCTGTTTTTT	CASSLIRGELFF
TRBV5-1	TRBJ2-7	few	-	TGCGCCAGCAGCTTGCCGGAAAGCTCCTACGAGCAGTACTTC	CASSLPESSYEQYF
TRBV19	TRBJ1-1	-	TRBD1	TGTGCCAGTAGGAGACGGGACAGGGGAGGGACTGAAGCTTTCTTT	CASRRRDRGGTEAFF
TRBV20-1	TRBJ2-1	many	-	TGCAGTGCTAGCTGGACGCTTCGAGGGTTGTATGAGCAGTTCTTC	CSASWTLRGLYEQFF
TRBV18	TRBJ2-5	-	-	TGTGCCAGCTCACCGAGTGGATCAAGGGGGTCGCCCCAGTACTTC	CASSPSGSRGSPQYF
TRBV5-6	TRBJ2-5	-	TRBD1	TGTGCCAGCAGCTTGCTTACAGGGGAAGAGACCCAGTACTTC	CASSLLTGEETQYF
TRBV6-1	TRBJ2-7	few	TRBD2	TGTGCCAGCAGCACTAGCGGGAGGGCCGTGGGTTACGAGCAGTACTTC	CASSTSGRAVGYEQYF
TRBV5-1	TRBJ1-5	many	-	TGCGCCAGCAGCCCGACAGCAGATATCAGTATGCCCCAGCATTTT	CASSPTADISMPQHF